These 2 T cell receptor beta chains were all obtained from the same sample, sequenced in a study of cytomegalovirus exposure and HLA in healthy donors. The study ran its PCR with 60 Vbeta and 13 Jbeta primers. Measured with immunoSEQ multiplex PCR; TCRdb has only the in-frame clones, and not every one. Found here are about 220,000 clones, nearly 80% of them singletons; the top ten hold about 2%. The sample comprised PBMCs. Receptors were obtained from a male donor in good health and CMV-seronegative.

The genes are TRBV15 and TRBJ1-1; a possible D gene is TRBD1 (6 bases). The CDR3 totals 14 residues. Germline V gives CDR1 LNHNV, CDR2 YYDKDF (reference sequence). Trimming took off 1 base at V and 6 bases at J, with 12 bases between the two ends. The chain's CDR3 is CATSRGGQFSEAFF. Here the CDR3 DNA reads TGTGCCACCAGCAGAGGTGGACAGTTCTCTGAAGCTTTCTTT.

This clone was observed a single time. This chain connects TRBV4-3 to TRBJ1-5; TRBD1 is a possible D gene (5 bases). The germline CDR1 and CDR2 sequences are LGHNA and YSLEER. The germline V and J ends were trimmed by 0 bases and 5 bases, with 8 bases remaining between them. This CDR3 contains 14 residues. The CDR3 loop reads CASSQDAGDQPQHF. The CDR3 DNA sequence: TGCGCCAGCAGCCAAGACGCGGGGGATCAGCCCCAGCATTTT.